A single sample is the source of the 20 T cell receptor beta chains below, sequenced in a study of cytomegalovirus exposure and HLA in healthy donors. The PCR made use of 60 Vbeta and 13 Jbeta primers. Sequencing was performed with immunoSEQ multiplex PCR; in TCRdb, only in-frame clones are kept and a portion is missing. The repertoire consists of 120,000 or so clones, with about 80% occurring once and the leading ten covering just over 2.5%. The sample taken for sequencing was PBMCs. These receptors all stem from a man aged 30 to 39 in good health and CMV-seronegative.

The rearrangement uses TRBV25-1 and TRBJ2-2; 11 nucleotides align to TRBD1. Germline V lookup: CDR1 MGHDK, CDR2 SYGVNS. With 5 bases clipped from V and 6 bases from J, the junction kept 5 bases outside the gene matches. CDR3 length equals 15 residues. As DNA, the CDR3 is TGTGCCAGCAGTTTGGACAGGGGGCATCCCGGGGAGCTGTTTTTT. Amino acids: CASSLDRGHPGELFF.

The chain couples TRBV27 to TRBJ2-7, with 9 bases that match TRBD1. V lost 6 bases, J lost 6 bases, and 9 bases stayed unmatched. From germline, CDR1 is MNHEY and CDR2 SMNVEV (reference sequence). There are 14 residues in the CDR3. The DNA for the CDR3 is TGTGCCAGCAGGCCCGGGACAGGGTATGCCGAGCAGTACTTC. Its translation: CASRPGTGYAEQYF.

V and J are TRBV6-5 and TRBJ1-5; 10 bases line up with TRBD1. The CDR3 runs to 14 residues. With 5 bases clipped from V and 7 bases from J, the junction kept 5 bases outside the gene matches. The germline V gene encodes CDR1 MNHEY and CDR2 SVGAGI. The CDR3 is CASSGTGVNQPQHF. The CDR3 DNA reads TGTGCCAGCAGTGGGACAGGGGTCAACCAGCCCCAGCATTTT.

CDR3 in DNA: TGTGCCAGTAGTAGGCAGTACAATCAGCCCCAGCATTTT. The encoded protein is CASSRQYNQPQHF. The genes are TRBV19 and TRBJ1-5, with D unclear. From germline, CDR1 is LNHDA and CDR2 SQIVND (reference sequence). The CDR3 sequence is 13 residues long. The V end lost 4 bases, the J end lost 3 bases, and 7 bases lay between the germline ends.

The chain carries TRBV5-1 and TRBJ2-3, with TRBD2 matching over 14 bases. After removal of 1 base from V and 6 bases from J, the junction contained 4 bases not matched to a gene. The CDR3 runs 16 residues. Germline V gene sequence: CDR1 SGHRS, CDR2 YFSETQ. The CDR3, as DNA: TGCGCCAGCAGCTTGTGGGGACTAGCGGGAGTGGATACGCAGTATTTT. Protein: CASSLWGLAGVDTQYF.

The CDR3 bases are TGTGCCAGCAGCTCGCAGTGTCCCTATGGCTACACCTTC. It is translated as CASSSQCPYGYTF. V and J are TRBV5-6 and TRBJ1-2, with D hard to call. The V gene lost 3 bases and the J gene lost 4 bases, with 10 bases spanning the gap. Germline CDR1 and CDR2: SGHDT and YYEEEE. The CDR3 is 13 residues long.

This rearrangement joins TRBV11-2 to TRBJ1-2, with D possibly being TRBD1 (6 bases). The germline V and J ends were trimmed by 6 bases and 4 bases, with 18 bases remaining between them. The V gene's germline CDR1 is SGHAT and CDR2 FQNNGV. The CDR3 covers 15 residues. CDR3 nucleotide sequence: TGTGCCAGCAGTTATCTCCACAGGGAAGGCTATGGCTACACCTTC. Its protein product is CASSYLHREGYGYTF.

The gene calls are TRBV29-1 and TRBJ2-1; 7 positions match TRBD2. The CDR3 spans 14 residues. The ends lost 4 bases at V and 1 base at J; junction bases unmatched: 4. CDR1 and CDR2 (germline): SQVTM, ANQGSEA. Here the CDR3 reads CSVGGRDSYNEQFF. As DNA, the CDR3 is TGCAGCGTTGGAGGGAGGGATTCCTACAATGAGCAGTTCTTC.

J is TRBJ1-5 and V is TRBV19; D is uncertain. Trimming pared 7 bases from V and 2 bases from J, leaving 12 bases between. The CDR3 totals 14 residues. Germline CDR1 reads LNHDA; CDR2 reads SQIVND (reference sequence). The CDR3 coding sequence is TGTGCCAGTATGCCCGAGGAGGGCAATCAGCCCCAGCATTTT. Translation gives CASMPEEGNQPQHF.

This chain links TRBV2 with TRBJ2-1; 10 bases are shared with TRBD2. Germline-derived CDR1 and CDR2 are SNHLY and FYNNEI. J was trimmed by 0 bases and V by 9 bases; bases with no gene match: 5. The CDR3 consists of 15 residues. For the CDR3, the DNA is TGTGCCAGAGGGACTAGCGATAGCTCCTACAATGAGCAGTTCTTC. Amino acids: CARGTSDSSYNEQFF.

The chain carries TRBV19 and TRBJ2-2, with 8 bases lining up with TRBD2. The CDR3 is made up of 15 amino acids. Unmatched junction bases numbered 5, after V lost 3 bases and J lost 5 bases. The germline V gene has CDR1 LNHDA and CDR2 SQIVND (reference sequence). The CDR3 nucleotides read TGTGCCAGTAGTATGTGGCTAGCGGGTACCGGGGAGCTGTTTTTT. Translating it yields CASSMWLAGTGELFF.

The gene calls are TRBV4-2 and TRBJ1-2, with 7 bases identical to TRBD1. V dropped 2 bases and J dropped 0; count of bases not matched to a gene: 9. Germline CDR1 and CDR2: LGHNA and YNFKEQ. The CDR3 has 17 amino acids. DNA for the CDR3: TGTGCCAGCAGCCAAACCCTAGGACAGGCAGCTAACTATGGCTACACCTTC. This codes for CASSQTLGQAANYGYTF.

The rearrangement links TRBV9 to TRBJ2-1; TRBD2 matches 12 bases. Germline-derived CDR1 and CDR2 are SGDLS and YYNGEE. CDR3 length: 16 residues. V was clipped by 0 bases and J by 9 bases; unmatched bases: 7. The CDR3: CASSVATSGRIGEQFF. CDR3 DNA sequence: TGTGCCAGCAGCGTAGCTACTAGCGGGAGGATCGGTGAGCAGTTCTTC.

The chain carries TRBV5-1 and TRBJ2-7; tentatively, D is TRBD1 (5 bases). The V end lost 0 bases, the J end lost 2 bases, and 6 bases lay between the germline ends. CDR3 length: 13 residues. CDR1 and CDR2 (germline): SGHRS, YFSETQ. The CDR3 DNA reads as TGCGCCAGCAGCTTGGCAGGGACCTACGAGCAGTACTTC. This gives the protein CASSLAGTYEQYF. Supplemented by reference TRBV5-1 and TRBJ2-7, the full variable domain reads KAGVTQTPRYLIKTRGQQVTLSCSPISGHRSVSWYQQTPGQGLQFLFEYFSETQRNKGNFPGRFSGRQFSNSRSEMNVSTLELGDSALYLCASSLAGTYEQYFGPGTRLTVT.

The V gene is TRBV6-5, the J gene TRBJ2-7; tentatively, D is TRBD1 (5 bases). The CDR3 is 13 amino acids. V gave up 2 bases and J gave up 5 bases, with 10 bases separating them. The germline gives CDR1 MNHEY, CDR2 SVGAGI. The CDR3 region is CASSYDSNHEQYF. CDR3 sequence (DNA): TGTGCCAGCAGTTACGACAGTAACCACGAGCAGTACTTC.

The chain has TRBV27 and TRBJ1-1; perhaps TRBD1 as D (5 bases). Germline V gives CDR1 MNHEY, CDR2 SMNVEV (reference sequence). The V end was cut by 4 bases, the J end by 8 bases, with 14 bases between. There are 13 residues in the CDR3. Here the CDR3 reads CASSSQGPREAFF. CDR3 sequence (DNA): TGTGCCAGCAGTTCGCAGGGCCCACGCGAAGCTTTCTTT.

The V gene is TRBV27, the J gene TRBJ2-1, with D perhaps matching TRBD1 (6 bases). This CDR3 is 13 amino acids long. Germline-derived CDR1 and CDR2 are MNHEY and SMNVEV (reference sequence). Trimming took 4 bases from V and 10 from J, leaving 14 bases between them. The CDR3 region has the DNA TGTGCCAGCAGTTATCAACAGGGATCGGAGCAGTTCTTC. As protein: CASSYQQGSEQFF.

The V gene is TRBV6-5, the J gene TRBJ2-7, with 8 nucleotides matching TRBD2. J was trimmed by 5 bases and V by 0 bases; bases with no gene match: 9. The CDR3 has 16 residues. Germline V CDR1 and CDR2: MNHEY, SVGAGI. Written as DNA, the CDR3 is TGTGCCAGCAGTTACTCGAGAGGCGGGAGGCTCCACGAGCAGTACTTC. This encodes CASSYSRGGRLHEQYF.

V usage is TRBV13 and J usage is TRBJ1-1, with TRBD1 as a possible D gene (6 bases). The length of the CDR3 is 14 residues. V was pared by 5 bases and J by 10 bases, with 20 bases between. Per germline, CDR1 PRHDT and CDR2 FYEKMQ (reference sequence). The CDR3, as DNA: TGTGCCAGCAGCGACGGGACACCTCGACGGGGAGCTTTCTTT. This encodes CASSDGTPRRGAFF.

The rearrangement joins TRBV29-1 to TRBJ2-1, with 7 bases matching TRBD1. The CDR3 length is 14 residues. Germline assignment: CDR1 SQVTM and CDR2 ANQGSEA. CDR3 in amino acids: CTSPRDSSYNEQFF. CDR3 bases: TGCACCTCTCCCCGGGACAGCTCCTACAATGAGCAGTTCTTC.